The clone carrying this T cell receptor beta chain has only a few counts. As for time point: pre-sensitization, week 0. Treatment in this sample: therapeutic diphenylcyclopropenone sensitization with weekly scalp DPC. One entry per CDR3 protein results from TCRdb running MiXCR on the RACE reads. Here the sample spans under 110,000 distinct CDR3 sequences, around 12% being singletons. The junction had 3 bases not matched to a gene; V was cut back by 7 bases and J by 6 bases. Germline CDR1 is MNHEY and CDR2 is SVGAGI. The CDR3 runs 11 residues. The sample is drawn from a study of human T cells and chemical hapten exposure. Background on the study: DPC (0.01%) was patch tested on the upper back and read at 6 days.

The sequencing here drew on whole blood, taken in connection with sensitization to the hapten diphenylcyclopropenone (DPC). The clonotype was recovered from a woman between 50 and 59 years old with alopecia areata. Some clones in this sample may be carry-over from other donors' samples. The genes are TRBV6-5 and TRBJ2-7, with TRBD1 matching 7 bases. CDR3 nucleotide sequence: TGTGCCAGCACTTCAGGGGGCGAGCAGTACTTC. This codes for CASTSGGEQYF.